The entry below gives a single T cell receptor (beta chain) sequence along with its context. Its antigen is not identified. The data originate from a study of T cell repertoires in cytomegalovirus infection. Overall study: An indication of both CMV infection and matching HLA type came from public TCR beta signatures.

TCRdb passed the reads through MiXCR, listing each CDR3 protein once. The sample shows a few hundred thousand distinct CDR3 sequences, under 45% of them seen only once. The length of the CDR3 is 15 residues. The germline V gene encodes CDR1 ENHRY and CDR2 SYGVKD. V shed 6 bases and J shed 3 bases, with 14 bases lying between them. The receptor was derived from a human donor in good health (CMV status not recorded). Some clones in this sample may be carry-over from other donors' samples. This chain uses TRBV10-3 with TRBJ2-2; D ambiguous. This sample comprised cultured PBMCs, obtained from culture after CMV antigen stimulation. This CDR3 is CAISPGLSDTGELFF. Here the CDR3 DNA reads TGTGCCATCAGCCCCGGATTGAGCGACACCGGGGAGCTGTTTTTT.